The 22 T cell receptor beta chains listed next were all sequenced from one sample in a study of blood T cell repertoires in COVID-19. Sequencing was performed with immunoSEQ multiplex PCR; in TCRdb, only in-frame clones are kept and a portion is missing. Among approximately 110,000 clones, around 83% were seen once, and the ten largest hold over 15%. Specimen: peripheral blood. The origin of the receptors is a woman older than 75 with acute or convalescent COVID-19.

The rearrangement uses TRBV2 and TRBJ1-2; 7 nucleotides match TRBD1. After removal of 6 bases from V and 1 base from J, the junction contained 2 bases not matched to a gene. This CDR3 has 13 residues. From germline, CDR1 is SNHLY and CDR2 FYNNEI. For the CDR3, the DNA is TGTGCCAGCAGGGGACAGCTTAACTATGGCTACACCTTC. Its protein is CASRGQLNYGYTF.

This clone came up a few times. The chain carries TRBV6-4 and TRBJ2-7; 14 nucleotides match TRBD2. Looked up from germline, CDR1 is MRHNA and CDR2 is SNTAGT. This CDR3 is built from 17 residues. With 2 bases clipped from V and 2 bases from J, the junction kept 5 bases outside the gene matches. Written as DNA, the CDR3 is TGTGCCAGCAGTGACGCCCCGGGACTAGCGGGAGCCTACGAGCAGTACTTC. Its protein product is CASSDAPGLAGAYEQYF.

As for this clone: The same CDR3 also results from other DNA sequences found in this sample. The chain joins TRBV6-5 to TRBJ1-3; 10 bases are a match to TRBD1. V trimming: 0 bases; J trimming: 2 bases; junction bases outside the gene matches: 1. CDR1 is MNHEY, CDR2 SVGAGI, per germline. CDR3 length equals 16 residues. CDR3 nucleotide sequence: TGTGCCAGCAGTTACTCTGGGACAGGGGCTGGAAACACCATATATTTT. It yields the protein CASSYSGTGAGNTIYF.

This clone turned up a few times. This chain connects TRBV18 to TRBJ2-5; 11 nucleotides match TRBD2. The CDR3 is made up of 15 amino acids. CDR1 KGHSH and CDR2 LQKENI come from the germline V gene. The V and J ends lost 1 base and 2 bases, in that order; junction bases with no gene match: 0. In DNA, the CDR3 is TGTGCCAGCTCACCACTAGCGGGAGGGCAAGAGACCCAGTACTTC. Translating gives CASSPLAGGQETQYF. The full variable domain, its missing parts supplied by reference TRBV18 and TRBJ2-5, is NAGVMQNPRHLVRRRGQEARLRCSPMKGHSHVYWYRQLPEEGLKFMVYLQKENIIDESGMPKERFSAEFPKEGPSILRIQQVVRGDSAAYFCASSPLAGGQETQYFGPGTRLLVL.

V gene TRBV27 combines with J gene TRBJ2-4; a weak D match, TRBD1 (5 bases). Per germline, CDR1 MNHEY and CDR2 SMNVEV (reference sequence). This CDR3 is 13 amino acids long. V gave up 6 bases and J gave up 5 bases, with 11 bases separating them. The CDR3 here is CASSLQGENIQYF. The CDR3 nucleotides read TGTGCCAGCAGCCTTCAGGGCGAAAACATTCAGTACTTC.

The V gene is TRBV13, the J gene TRBJ2-7, with TRBD2 matching 8 bases. The CDR3 has 13 amino acids. From germline, CDR1 is PRHDT and CDR2 FYEKMQ (reference sequence). V shed 4 bases and J 2 bases; nucleotides not matched to a gene: 1. CDR3 protein: CASSSGGAYEQYF. In DNA form, the CDR3 reads TGTGCCAGCAGCTCCGGGGGGGCCTACGAGCAGTACTTC.

The chain carries TRBV7-2 and TRBJ2-1; the match to TRBD2 covers 9 bases. CDR1 is SGHTA and CDR2 is FQGNSA in the germline V gene. The CDR3 loop spans 15 amino acids. With 6 bases clipped from V and 6 bases from J, the junction kept 9 bases outside the gene matches. The CDR3 spells CASRKSSGTFNEQFF. In DNA, the CDR3 is TGTGCCAGCAGGAAATCTAGCGGGACGTTCAATGAGCAGTTCTTC.

This sequence joins TRBV6-5 and TRBJ2-6; a weak D match, TRBD1 (6 bases). Trimming pared 6 bases from V and 1 base from J, leaving 10 bases between. The germline gives CDR1 MNHEY, CDR2 SVGAGI. The CDR3 length is 15 residues. The CDR3 sequence is CASRLGGSGANVLTF. The CDR3 DNA sequence: TGTGCCAGCAGATTAGGGGGATCTGGGGCCAACGTCCTGACTTTC.

V gene TRBV9 combines with J gene TRBJ2-7, with D tentatively TRBD1 (6 bases). Trimming removed 0 bases from V and 2 bases from J, with 12 bases in between. CDR1 and CDR2 (germline): SGDLS, YYNGEE. This CDR3 comprises 15 residues. CDR3 sequence reads: CASSVASGGPYEQYF. The CDR3 bases are TGTGCCAGCAGCGTAGCGTCTGGGGGCCCCTACGAGCAGTACTTC.

V is TRBV19 and J is TRBJ1-1; D is uncertain. The CDR3 has 14 residues. The germline V gene encodes CDR1 LNHDA and CDR2 SQIVND (reference sequence). Trimming cost V 3 bases and J 1 base, with 9 bases left between them. The CDR3 here is CASSMGSGNTEAFF. The CDR3 nucleotides read TGTGCCAGTAGTATGGGCAGTGGGAACACTGAAGCTTTCTTT.

V gene TRBV7-5 combines with J gene TRBJ2-2; the tabulated D call, TRBD2, remains unverified against the DNA. TRBV7-5 is a known pseudogene. This CDR3 comprises 22 residues. The CDR3: CVRSSSGTDNRTSGPNTGELFF. Here the CDR3 DNA reads TGTGTCAGAAGCTCATCCGGGACAGATAACAGGACTAGCGGGCCGAACACCGGGGAGCTGTTTTTT.

There are a few counts of this clone. The V and J genes are TRBV5-4 and TRBJ2-7, with D possibly being TRBD2 (6 bases). Per germline, CDR1 SGHNT and CDR2 YYREEE (reference sequence). The ends were cut back, 3 bases at V and 2 bases at J, with 15 bases in the middle. CDR3 length: 15 amino acids. CDR3 amino acids: CASSSDPSAAYEQYF. CDR3 coding DNA: TGTGCCAGCAGCTCGGATCCTAGCGCCGCCTACGAGCAGTACTTC.

V and J are TRBV10-1 and TRBJ2-3; TRBD2 agrees at 15 bases. Germline V gives CDR1 WNHNN, CDR2 SYGVQD (reference sequence). After removal of 11 bases from V and 1 base from J, the junction contained 25 bases not matched to a gene. The CDR3 loop spans 22 amino acids. The CDR3 spells CAGSRGSYSGTSGRWGTDTQYF. The CDR3 nucleotides are TGCGCCGGAAGCAGAGGATCCTATTCCGGGACTAGCGGGAGGTGGGGCACAGATACGCAGTATTTT.

The J gene is TRBJ1-4, the V gene TRBV6-6, with TRBD1 matching over 8 bases. Losses at the gene ends were 9 bases for V and 1 base for J; bases not matched to a gene: 4. Germline assignment: CDR1 MNHNY and CDR2 SVGAGI (reference sequence). This CDR3 has 14 residues. The CDR3 coding sequence is TGTGCCAGTTCGACAGGGGTAACTAATGAAAAACTGTTTTTT. This sequence encodes CASSTGVTNEKLFF.

The gene calls are TRBV6-5 and TRBJ1-2; 7 nucleotides line up with TRBD1. With V trimmed by 5 bases and J by 4 bases, 4 bases remained unmatched. The CDR3 covers 13 residues. The V gene's germline CDR1 is MNHEY and CDR2 SVGAGI. Written as DNA, the CDR3 is TGTGCCAGCAGTCCCGACAGGGCCTATGGCTACACCTTC. Translating it yields CASSPDRAYGYTF.

The rearrangement uses TRBV11-3 and TRBJ2-2, with TRBD1 as a possible D gene (6 bases). Germline lookup yields CDR1 SGHNT and CDR2 YENEEA. The V end lost 7 bases, the J end lost 4 bases, and 10 bases lay between the germline ends. The CDR3 extends over 13 amino acids. CDR3 amino acids: CASTQGLTGELFF. The CDR3, as DNA: TGTGCCAGCACCCAGGGGCTCACCGGGGAGCTGTTTTTT.

The chain is built from TRBV19 and TRBJ1-2, with 9 nucleotides matching TRBD1. Germline CDR1 and CDR2: LNHDA and SQIVND (reference sequence). This CDR3 comprises 14 residues. J gave up 6 bases and V 7 bases, and 9 bases lay outside the gene matches. CDR3 sequence: CASTQGQGRDGYTF. Written as DNA, the CDR3 is TGTGCCAGTACGCAAGGACAGGGGAGGGATGGCTACACCTTC.

V and J are TRBV18 and TRBJ1-5; TRBD1 matches 8 bases. Per the germline V gene, CDR1 is KGHSH and CDR2 is LQKENI. The CDR3 extends over 16 amino acids. J lost 1 base, V lost 3 bases, and 5 bases had no gene match. As DNA, the CDR3 is TGTGCCAGCTCACCCCAGGGGGCGGGCAGCAATCAGCCCCAGCATTTT. Translating gives CASSPQGAGSNQPQHF.

V usage is TRBV28 and J usage is TRBJ1-4; 8 nucleotides agree with TRBD1. CDR1 and CDR2 from the germline V gene are MDHEN and SYDVKM. There are 13 residues in the CDR3. With 6 bases clipped from V and 8 bases from J, the junction kept 5 bases outside the gene matches. The CDR3 nucleotides are TGTGCCAGCAGCGGACAGGGTAGGGAAAAACTGTTTTTT. Translation gives CASSGQGREKLFF.

The chain has TRBV10-3 and TRBJ2-5, with D possibly being TRBD1 (5 bases). The length of the CDR3 is 12 residues. Trimming stripped 8 bases from V and 1 base from J, with 8 bases between. The germline gives CDR1 ENHRY, CDR2 SYGVKD. As DNA, the CDR3 is TGTGCCATCGGGGCAGCCCAAGAGACCCAGTACTTC. This translates into CAIGAAQETQYF.

This chain joins TRBV28 and TRBJ2-4; a weak D match, TRBD2 (5 bases). The CDR3 is made up of 13 amino acids. Trimming took off 3 bases at V and 9 bases at J, with 12 bases between the two ends. CDR1 and CDR2 from the germline V gene are MDHEN and SYDVKM. The CDR3, as DNA: TGTGCCAGCAGTTTCGCCGGGATTACCATTCAGTACTTC. Protein product: CASSFAGITIQYF.

The V and J genes are TRBV9 and TRBJ1-2; D uncertain. The CDR3 covers 12 residues. The germline gives CDR1 SGDLS, CDR2 YYNGEE. Trimming pared 4 bases from V and 3 bases from J, leaving 7 bases between. The DNA for the CDR3 is TGTGCCAGCAGCCCCATTCACTATGGCTACACCTTC. Translation: CASSPIHYGYTF.